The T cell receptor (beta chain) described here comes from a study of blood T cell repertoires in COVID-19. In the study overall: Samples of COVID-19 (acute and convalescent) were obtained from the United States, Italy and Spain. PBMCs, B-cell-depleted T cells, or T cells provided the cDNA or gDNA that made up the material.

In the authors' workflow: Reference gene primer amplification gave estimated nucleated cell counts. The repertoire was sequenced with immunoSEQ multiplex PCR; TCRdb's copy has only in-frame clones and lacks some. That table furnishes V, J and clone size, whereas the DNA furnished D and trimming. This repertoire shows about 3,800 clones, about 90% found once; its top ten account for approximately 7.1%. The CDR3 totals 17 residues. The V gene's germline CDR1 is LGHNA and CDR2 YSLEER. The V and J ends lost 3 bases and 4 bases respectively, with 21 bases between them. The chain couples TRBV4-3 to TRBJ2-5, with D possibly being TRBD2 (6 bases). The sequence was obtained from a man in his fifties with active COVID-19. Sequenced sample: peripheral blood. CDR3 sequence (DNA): TGCGCCAGCAGCCAGACGTTTGTGCTAGGGGAGGCAGAGACCCAGTACTTC. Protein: CASSQTFVLGEAETQYF.